This T cell receptor (beta chain) was found in a study of long-term antiretroviral therapy in people with HIV. Survey-level immunoSEQ v3.0 assays were run. TCRdb's table, derived via immunoSEQ multiplex PCR, lists solely in-frame clones and lacks some. In the table there are tens of thousands of clones, roughly four fifths of which are singletons. Study-wide results and caveats: Repertoire dominance by clones expanded before ART was seen at all time points.

For this clone: Antigen: not known.

Per the germline V gene, CDR1 is LGHNA and CDR2 is YNFKEQ. The CDR3 consists of 15 residues. V lost 3 bases and J lost 3; bases outside the gene matches: 7. This specimen was unsorted PBMCs, taken 0.3 years after starting antiretroviral therapy. This chain connects TRBV4-2 to TRBJ1-1; 7 bases fit TRBD1. The sequence derives from a man aged 18-30 years with HIV. CDR3 nucleotide sequence: TGTGCCAGCAGCCAGACCTCAGGGGGGTACACTGAAGCTTTCTTT. Protein product: CASSQTSGGYTEAFF.